This TCR beta chain was profiled in a study of blood T cell repertoires in COVID-19. In the study overall: Whether acute or convalescent, the COVID-19 samples came from the United States, Italy and Spain.

In the authors' methods: The assay estimated nucleated cells by amplifying reference gene primers. Here immunoSEQ multiplex PCR was the method, and the copy in TCRdb shows in-frame clones only, minus some. Clone size and V and J calls were adopted from that table, with D and trimming inferred from the DNA. The table lists over 250,000 clones, about four fifths of them singletons, with more than 1.2% in the top ten. Seattle-derived patients entered the study during active infection and were followed longitudinally. This CDR3 contains 13 residues. V shed 6 bases and J shed 8 bases, with 16 bases lying between them.

This chain links TRBV12-3 or TRBV12-4 with TRBJ1-2; maybe TRBD1 (6 bases). This clonotype originated in a human donor with COVID-19, enrolled during active disease. The donor label of this sample is uncertain. Sequencing was carried out using peripheral blood. CDR3 region: CASSRLGQSGYTF. For the CDR3, the DNA is TGTGCCAGCAGCCGCCTCGGACAGTCCGGCTACACCTTC.